The 15 T cell receptor beta chains below come from one sample, sequenced in a study of shared clonotypes between healthy human individuals. Using immunoSEQ multiplex PCR, the repertoire was profiled, and TCRdb retains in-frame clones only, with some absent. The sample has 2 million to 2.5 million clones, 85% to 95% seen once. Sequencing was performed on naive CD4+ T cells from PBMCs. Subset defined: CD45RA+ positively selected. Every receptor here comes from a man aged 18 to 35 in good health. Some clones in this sample may be carry-over from other donors' samples.

Of note for this clone: The identical CDR3 is also encoded by other nucleotide sequences in the sample. The genes are TRBV5-8 and TRBJ2-7, with unresolved D. V was shortened by 0 bases and J by 7 bases, with 5 bases between the two germline ends. Germline CDR1 reads SGHTS; CDR2 reads YDEGEE. The CDR3 has 11 amino acids. The DNA for the CDR3 is TGTGCCAGCAGCTTGGTCCGTGAGCAGTACTTC. It is translated as CASSLVREQYF.

V and J are TRBV13 and TRBJ2-7; D ambiguous. Germline lookup yields CDR1 PRHDT and CDR2 FYEKMQ (reference sequence). V dropped 5 bases and J dropped 2 bases, with 10 bases sitting between them. The CDR3 totals 13 residues. In DNA form, the CDR3 reads TGTGCCAGCAGCAAGACTCGACCCTACGAGCAGTACTTC. It codes for CASSKTRPYEQYF.

CDR3 in amino acids: CASSSQNRGGQPQHF. CDR3 coding DNA: TGTGCCAGTAGTAGCCAAAACAGGGGGGGTCAGCCCCAGCATTTT. The rearrangement links TRBV19 to TRBJ1-5; 8 bases match TRBD1. CDR3 length: 15 residues. Per germline, CDR1 LNHDA and CDR2 SQIVND (reference sequence). V lost 4 bases and J lost 6; bases outside the gene matches: 8.

This chain links TRBV4-1 with TRBJ2-1; 10 nucleotides line up with TRBD2. Per germline, CDR1 MGHRA and CDR2 YSYEKL. The CDR3 is made up of 17 amino acids. Losses at the gene ends were 1 base for V and 10 bases for J; bases not matched to a gene: 13. CDR3 DNA: TGCGCCAGCAGCCAAGCTCTGAGCGGGAGGGCTGACCGGGAGCAGTTCTTC. It codes for CASSQALSGRADREQFF.

J is TRBJ2-3 and V is TRBV6-6; tentative D call: TRBD2 (5 bases). V was shortened by 8 bases and J by 2 bases, with 17 bases between the two germline ends. Per the germline V gene, CDR1 is MNHNY and CDR2 is SVGAGI (reference sequence). The CDR3 has 15 residues. CDR3 region: CASQYGLLPTDTQYF. The CDR3 DNA follows: TGTGCCAGCCAATACGGACTTCTACCCACAGATACGCAGTATTTT.

The CDR3: CASSYFGAVGETQYF. The CDR3 coding sequence is TGTGCCAGTAGTTACTTTGGTGCGGTCGGAGAGACCCAGTACTTC. The chain combines TRBV19 with TRBJ2-5; no clear D. CDR3 size: 15 residues. CDR1 is LNHDA and CDR2 is SQIVND in the germline V gene (reference sequence). The ends were cut back, 5 bases at V and 4 bases at J, with 17 bases in the middle.

This clone appeared a single time. The rearrangement joins TRBV5-1 to TRBJ1-3, with D unclear. The CDR3 loop spans 14 amino acids. Germline assignment: CDR1 SGHRS and CDR2 YFSETQ. Trimming removed 1 base from V and 8 bases from J, with 13 bases in between. CDR3 loop: CASSLRASRDTIYF. CDR3 bases: TGCGCCAGCAGCTTGAGGGCATCCCGGGACACCATATATTTT.

This clone was observed once. This chain uses TRBV14 with TRBJ2-1; 7 bases match TRBD2. The CDR3 consists of 16 residues. Germline CDR1 and CDR2: SGHDN and FVKESK. V dropped 1 base and J dropped 9; count of bases not matched to a gene: 12. The CDR3 bases are TGTGCCAGCAGCCAAGCAGGCTGGACTGGGGGGGGTGAGCAGTTCTTC. Its translation is CASSQAGWTGGGEQFF.

The chain recombines TRBV2 with TRBJ2-1; D is uncertain. Germline CDR1 SNHLY, CDR2 FYNNEI. Trimming removed 0 bases at V and 7 bases at J, with 7 bases between. The CDR3 totals 13 residues. The CDR3 here is CASSEAAANEQFF. CDR3 DNA: TGTGCCAGCAGTGAAGCGGCGGCGAATGAGCAGTTCTTC.

The chain uses TRBV19 and TRBJ2-3, with no clear D. The CDR3 runs 14 residues. In germline, CDR1 is LNHDA, CDR2 SQIVND (reference sequence). Trimming removed 4 bases from V and 0 bases from J, with 8 bases in between. The CDR3, as DNA: TGTGCCAGTAGTAGGGCGGTTAGCACAGATACGCAGTATTTT. It codes for CASSRAVSTDTQYF.

The V call is TRBV9, the J call TRBJ2-2, with 8 bases fitting TRBD1. There are 16 residues in the CDR3. V dropped 4 bases and J dropped 5; count of bases not matched to a gene: 10. Germline-derived CDR1 and CDR2 are SGDLS and YYNGEE. The CDR3 region is CASSIRTGRSTGELFF. The DNA of the CDR3 is TGTGCCAGCAGCATCAGGACAGGGAGGAGTACCGGGGAGCTGTTTTTT.

The genes are TRBV27 and TRBJ1-2; TRBD1 matches at 8 bases. With V trimmed by 5 bases and J by 5 bases, 7 bases remained unmatched. Germline CDR1 is MNHEY and CDR2 is SMNVEV (reference sequence). The CDR3 length is 14 residues. Written as DNA, the CDR3 is TGTGCCAGCAGTATAAAGGGACAGGAGTATGGCTACACCTTC. As protein: CASSIKGQEYGYTF.

With regard to this clone: Distinct nucleotide sequences in the sample also encode this CDR3. The chain joins TRBV10-2 to TRBJ2-1, with 8 positions matching TRBD2. Trimming took 4 bases from V and 6 from J; bases not matched to a gene: 5. The germline V gene has CDR1 WSHSY and CDR2 SAAADI. This CDR3 is built from 14 residues. The CDR3 sequence is CASSASGGSNEQFF. In DNA, the CDR3 is TGCGCCAGCAGTGCCAGCGGGGGTTCCAATGAGCAGTTCTTC.

V gene TRBV28 combines with J gene TRBJ1-3; the D gene is possibly TRBD1 (5 bases). The V end lost 3 bases, the J end lost 11 bases, and 11 bases lay between the germline ends. CDR1 MDHEN and CDR2 SYDVKM come from the germline V gene. The CDR3 length is 12 residues. CDR3 coding DNA: TGTGCCAGCAGTTTCCAGGGACGGGCCATATATTTT. Its protein product is CASSFQGRAIYF. Full variable domain (outside the CDR3, taken from reference TRBV28 and TRBJ1-3): DVKVTQSSRYLVKRTGEKVFLECVQDMDHENMFWYRQDPGLGLRLIYFSYDVKMKEKGDIPEGYSVSREKKERFSLILESASTNQTSMYLCASSFQGRAIYFGEGSWLTVV.

There are a few counts of this clone. The rearrangement joins TRBV2 to TRBJ1-1, with a possible D match to TRBD1 (5 bases). The CDR3 has 13 residues. CDR1 is SNHLY and CDR2 is FYNNEI in the germline V gene. Trimming took off 5 bases at V and 3 bases at J, with 10 bases between the two ends. The CDR3 here is CASSQGPDTEAFF. As DNA, the CDR3 is TGTGCCAGCAGTCAGGGCCCAGACACTGAAGCTTTCTTT. The whole variable domain, filled in from reference TRBV2 and TRBJ1-1, reads EPEVTQTPSHQVTQMGQEVILRCVPISNHLYFYWYRQILGQKVEFLVSFYNNEISEKSEIFDDQFSVERPDGSNFTLKIRSTKLEDSAMYFCASSQGPDTEAFFGQGTRLTVV.